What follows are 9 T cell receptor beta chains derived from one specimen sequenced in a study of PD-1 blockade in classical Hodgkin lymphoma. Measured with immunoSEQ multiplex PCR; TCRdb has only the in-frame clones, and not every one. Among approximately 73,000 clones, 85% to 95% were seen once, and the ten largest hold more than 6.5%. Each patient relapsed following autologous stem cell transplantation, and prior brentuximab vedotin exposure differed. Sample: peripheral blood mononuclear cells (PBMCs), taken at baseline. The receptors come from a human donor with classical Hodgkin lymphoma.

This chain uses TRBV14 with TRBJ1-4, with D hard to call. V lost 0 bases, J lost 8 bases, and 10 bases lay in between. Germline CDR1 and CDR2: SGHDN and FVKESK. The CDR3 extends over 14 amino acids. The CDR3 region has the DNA TGTGCCAGCAGCCAAGATCCGACAACCGAAAAACTGTTTTTT. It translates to CASSQDPTTEKLFF.

The CDR3 coding sequence is TGTGCCAGCAGTTTACGAGCGAACTCCTACGAGCAGTACTTC. It codes for CASSLRANSYEQYF. The genes are TRBV28 and TRBJ2-7; D gene unclear. Trimming left V 2 bases short and J 0 bases short, with 8 bases between. The CDR3 sequence is 14 residues long. Germline lookup yields CDR1 MDHEN and CDR2 SYDVKM.

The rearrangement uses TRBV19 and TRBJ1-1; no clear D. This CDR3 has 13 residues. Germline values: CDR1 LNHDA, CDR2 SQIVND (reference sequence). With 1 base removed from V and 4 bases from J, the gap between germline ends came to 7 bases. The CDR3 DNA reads TGTGCCAGTAGTATAGCTCAGAGCACTGAAGCTTTCTTT. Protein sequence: CASSIAQSTEAFF.

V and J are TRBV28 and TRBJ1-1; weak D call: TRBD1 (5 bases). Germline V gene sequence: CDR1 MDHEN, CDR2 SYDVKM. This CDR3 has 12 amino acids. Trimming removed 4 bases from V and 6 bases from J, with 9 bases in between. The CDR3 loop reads CASSSRGSEAFF. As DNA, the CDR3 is TGTGCCAGCAGTTCGAGGGGATCTGAAGCTTTCTTT.

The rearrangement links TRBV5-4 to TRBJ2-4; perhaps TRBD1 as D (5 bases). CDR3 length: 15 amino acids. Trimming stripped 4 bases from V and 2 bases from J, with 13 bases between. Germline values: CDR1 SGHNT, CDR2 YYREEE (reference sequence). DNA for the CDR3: TGTGCCAGCAGCCGGACGACAGAAACCAAAAACATTCAGTACTTC. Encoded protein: CASSRTTETKNIQYF.

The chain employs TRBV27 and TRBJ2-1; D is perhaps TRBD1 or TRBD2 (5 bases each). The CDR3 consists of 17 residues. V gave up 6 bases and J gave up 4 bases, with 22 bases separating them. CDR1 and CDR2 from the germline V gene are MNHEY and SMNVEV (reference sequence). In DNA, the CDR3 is TGTGCCAGCAGCCTTTATCACCGGGACCGAATATACAATGAGCAGTTCTTC. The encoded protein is CASSLYHRDRIYNEQFF.

CDR3 sequence: CASSRDTAYEQYF. The CDR3 region has the DNA TGTGCCAGCAGCCGGGACACCGCCTACGAGCAGTACTTC. The chain employs TRBV28 and TRBJ2-7, with D perhaps TRBD1 (6 bases). Germline values: CDR1 MDHEN, CDR2 SYDVKM. V lost 6 bases and J 2 bases, leaving 11 bases between the germline ends. The CDR3 totals 13 residues.

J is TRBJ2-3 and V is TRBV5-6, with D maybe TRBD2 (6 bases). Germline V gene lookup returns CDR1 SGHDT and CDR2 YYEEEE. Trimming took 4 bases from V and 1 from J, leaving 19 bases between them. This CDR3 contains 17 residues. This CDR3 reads CASSPGGRGWGTDTQYF. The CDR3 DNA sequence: TGTGCCAGCAGCCCCGGAGGGCGGGGCTGGGGCACAGATACGCAGTATTTT.

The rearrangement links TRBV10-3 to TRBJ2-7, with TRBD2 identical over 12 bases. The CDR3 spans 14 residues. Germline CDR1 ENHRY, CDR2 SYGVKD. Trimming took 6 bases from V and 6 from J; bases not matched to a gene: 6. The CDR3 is CAISYGLAGLEQYF. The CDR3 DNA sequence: TGTGCCATCAGCTACGGACTAGCGGGGCTCGAGCAGTACTTC.